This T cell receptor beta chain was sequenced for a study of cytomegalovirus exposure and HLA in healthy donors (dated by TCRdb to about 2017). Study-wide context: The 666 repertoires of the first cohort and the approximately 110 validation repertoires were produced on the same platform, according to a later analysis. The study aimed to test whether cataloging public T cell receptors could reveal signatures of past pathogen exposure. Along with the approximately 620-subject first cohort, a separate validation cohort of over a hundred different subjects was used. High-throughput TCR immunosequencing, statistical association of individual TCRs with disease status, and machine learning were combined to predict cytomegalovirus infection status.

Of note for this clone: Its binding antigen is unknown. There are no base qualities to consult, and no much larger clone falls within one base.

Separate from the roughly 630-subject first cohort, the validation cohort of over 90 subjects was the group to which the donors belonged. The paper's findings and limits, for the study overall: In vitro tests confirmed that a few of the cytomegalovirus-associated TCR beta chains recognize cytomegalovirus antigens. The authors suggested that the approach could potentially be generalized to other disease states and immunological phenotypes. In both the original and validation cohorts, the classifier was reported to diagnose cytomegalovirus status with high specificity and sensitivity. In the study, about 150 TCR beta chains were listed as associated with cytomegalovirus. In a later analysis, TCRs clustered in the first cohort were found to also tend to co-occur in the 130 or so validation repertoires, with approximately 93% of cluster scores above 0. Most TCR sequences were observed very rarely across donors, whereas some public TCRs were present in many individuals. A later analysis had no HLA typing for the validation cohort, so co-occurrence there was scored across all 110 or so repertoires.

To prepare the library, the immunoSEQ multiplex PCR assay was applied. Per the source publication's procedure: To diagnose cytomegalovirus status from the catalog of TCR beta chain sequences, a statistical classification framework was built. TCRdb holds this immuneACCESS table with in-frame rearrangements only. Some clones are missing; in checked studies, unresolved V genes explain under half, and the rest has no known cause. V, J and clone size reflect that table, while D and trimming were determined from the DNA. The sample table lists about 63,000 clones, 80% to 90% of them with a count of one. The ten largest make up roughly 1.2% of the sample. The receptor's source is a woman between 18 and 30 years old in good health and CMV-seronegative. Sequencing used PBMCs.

DNA sequence: TGCGCCACCAGGAGCATAGCCAAAAACATTCAGTACTTC. It encodes CATRSIAKNIQYF. The V gene is TRBV10-2 and the J gene is TRBJ2-4; there is no confident call for the D gene. The CDR3 goes from the cysteine to the phenylalanine over 13 residues. The DNA shown is the 39-base CDR3, in frame from base 1. CDR1 is given as WSHSY and CDR2 as SAAADI, both from the germline V gene. The junction shows trimming of 10 bases on V and 0 bases on J, plus 10 bases between the germline ends.